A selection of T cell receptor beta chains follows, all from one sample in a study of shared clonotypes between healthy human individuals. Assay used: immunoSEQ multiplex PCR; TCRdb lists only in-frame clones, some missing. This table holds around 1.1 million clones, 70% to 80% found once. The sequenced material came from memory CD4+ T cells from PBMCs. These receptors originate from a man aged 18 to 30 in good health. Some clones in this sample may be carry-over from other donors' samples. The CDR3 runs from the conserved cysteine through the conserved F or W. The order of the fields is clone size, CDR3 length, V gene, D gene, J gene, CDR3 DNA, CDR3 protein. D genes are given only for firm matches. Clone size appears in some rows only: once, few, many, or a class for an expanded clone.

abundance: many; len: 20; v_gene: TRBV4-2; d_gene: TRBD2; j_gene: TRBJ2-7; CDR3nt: TGTGCCAGCAGCCAAGGAGCGCCCGGATCCTTCAGCGGGAGGCTCCACGAGCAGTACTTC; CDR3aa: CASSQGAPGSFSGRLHEQYF
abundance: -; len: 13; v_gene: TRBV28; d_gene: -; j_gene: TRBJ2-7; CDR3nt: TGTGCCAGCAGTTTACTATGGTCCTACGAGCAGTACTTC; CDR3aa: CASSLLWSYEQYF
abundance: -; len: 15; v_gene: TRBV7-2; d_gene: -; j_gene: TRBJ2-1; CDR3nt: TGTGCCAGCAGCTTTAGCGGACAACTCTACAATGAGCAGTTCTTC; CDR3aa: CASSFSGQLYNEQFF
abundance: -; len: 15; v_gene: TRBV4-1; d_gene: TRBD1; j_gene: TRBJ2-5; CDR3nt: TGCGCCAGCAGCTTCAGACAGGGGAGACCAGAGACCCAGTACTTC; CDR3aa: CASSFRQGRPETQYF
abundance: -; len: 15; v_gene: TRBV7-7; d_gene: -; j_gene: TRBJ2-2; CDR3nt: TGTGCCAGCAGCTTAAGGGTCGCGAACACCGGGGAGCTGTTTTTT; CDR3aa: CASSLRVANTGELFF
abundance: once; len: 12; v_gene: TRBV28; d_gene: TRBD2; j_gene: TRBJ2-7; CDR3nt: TGTGCCAGCAGGGGACTAGGAGGCGAGCAGTACTTC; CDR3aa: CASRGLGGEQYF
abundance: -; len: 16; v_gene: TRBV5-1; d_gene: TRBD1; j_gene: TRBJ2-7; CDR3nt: TGCGCCAGCAGCCTAAGCTCGGGGACAGGCCCTCGCGAGCAGTACTTC; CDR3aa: CASSLSSGTGPREQYF
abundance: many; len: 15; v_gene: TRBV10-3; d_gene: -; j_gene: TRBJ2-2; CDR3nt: TGTGCCATCAGTGAGGGAGGGACGGGCACCGGGGAGCTGTTTTTT; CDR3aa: CAISEGGTGTGELFF
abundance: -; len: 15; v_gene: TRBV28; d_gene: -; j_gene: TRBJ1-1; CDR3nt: TGTGCCAGCAGTCGGCCCCCGGGGGCGAACACTGAAGCTTTCTTT; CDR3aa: CASSRPPGANTEAFF
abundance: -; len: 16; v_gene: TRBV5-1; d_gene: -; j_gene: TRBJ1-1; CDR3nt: TGCGCCAGCAGCTCAGTTGGCTTTTCCATGAACACTGAAGCTTTCTTT; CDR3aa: CASSSVGFSMNTEAFF
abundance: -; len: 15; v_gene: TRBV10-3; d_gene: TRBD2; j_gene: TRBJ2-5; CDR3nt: TGTGCCATCAGTGAGGGACTAGCGGGAGGAGAGACCCAGTACTTC; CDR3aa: CAISEGLAGGETQYF
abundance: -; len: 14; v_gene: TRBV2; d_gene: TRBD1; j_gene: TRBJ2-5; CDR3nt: TGTGCCAGCAGTATGGACAGGGGGCATTGGTCCCAGTACTTC; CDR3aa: CASSMDRGHWSQYF
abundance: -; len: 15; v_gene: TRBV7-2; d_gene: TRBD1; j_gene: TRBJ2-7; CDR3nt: TGTGCCAGCAGCCGTACGGGACAGGGTTCCTACGAGCAGTACTTC; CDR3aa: CASSRTGQGSYEQYF
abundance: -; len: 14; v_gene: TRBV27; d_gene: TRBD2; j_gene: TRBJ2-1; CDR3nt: TGTGCCACCCGGGACTACTCCCAAGTGGGTGAGCAGTTCTTC; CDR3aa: CATRDYSQVGEQFF
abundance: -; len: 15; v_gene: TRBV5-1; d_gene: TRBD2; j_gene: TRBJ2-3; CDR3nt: TGCGCCAGCAGCTTGTCTAGCGGGAGCCAAGATACGCAGTATTTT; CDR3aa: CASSLSSGSQDTQYF
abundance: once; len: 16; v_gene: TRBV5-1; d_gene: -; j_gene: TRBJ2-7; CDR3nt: TGCGCCAGCTCAGGAAGTCTTGACGGAGGCGGGTACGAGCAGTACTTC; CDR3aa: CASSGSLDGGGYEQYF
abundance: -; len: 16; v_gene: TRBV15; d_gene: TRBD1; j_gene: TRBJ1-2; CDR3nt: TGTGCCACCAGCAGAGATCTTAACAGGGGGAACTATGGCTACACCTTC; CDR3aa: CATSRDLNRGNYGYTF
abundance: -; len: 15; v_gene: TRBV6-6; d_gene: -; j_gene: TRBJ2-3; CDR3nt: TGTGCCAGCAGTTACTCCCCCGGAACATCGGATACGCAGTATTTT; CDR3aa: CASSYSPGTSDTQYF
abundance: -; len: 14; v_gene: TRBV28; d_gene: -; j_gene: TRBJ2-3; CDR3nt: TGTGCCAGCAGCCGTGAGGAGGGGAGAGATACGCAGTATTTT; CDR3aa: CASSREEGRDTQYF
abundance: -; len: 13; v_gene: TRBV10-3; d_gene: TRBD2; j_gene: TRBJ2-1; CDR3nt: TGTGCCATTAGCGGGAGCGCGTTCAATGAGCAGTTCTTC; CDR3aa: CAISGSAFNEQFF
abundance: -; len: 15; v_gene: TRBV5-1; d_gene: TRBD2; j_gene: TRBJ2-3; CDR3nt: TGCGCCAGCAACAACCCTAGCGGGGGGACAGATACGCAGTATTTT; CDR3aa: CASNNPSGGTDTQYF
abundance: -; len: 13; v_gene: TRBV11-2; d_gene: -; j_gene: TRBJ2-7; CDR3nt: TGTGCCAGCAGCCCACGGACAGCCTACGAGCAGTACTTC; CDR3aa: CASSPRTAYEQYF
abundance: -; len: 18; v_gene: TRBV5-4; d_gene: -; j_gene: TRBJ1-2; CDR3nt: TGTGCCAGCAGCTTGGCCACTAGGGGTTACAGGGACGGCTATGGCTACACCTTC; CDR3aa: CASSLATRGYRDGYGYTF
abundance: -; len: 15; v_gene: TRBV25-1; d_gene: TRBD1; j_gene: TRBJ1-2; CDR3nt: TGTGCCAGCAGTGGAAGCGGGACAGGGAACTATGGCTACACCTTC; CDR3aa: CASSGSGTGNYGYTF
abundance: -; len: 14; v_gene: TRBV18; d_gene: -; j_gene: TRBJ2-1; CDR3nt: TGTGCCAGCTCACCGGAAAGCTCCTACAATAAGCAGTTCTTC; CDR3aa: CASSPESSYNKQFF
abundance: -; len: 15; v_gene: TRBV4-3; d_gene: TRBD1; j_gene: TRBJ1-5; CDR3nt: TGCGCCAGCAGCCAAGAAGGGACAGTAGGACAGCCCCAGCATTTT; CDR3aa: CASSQEGTVGQPQHF
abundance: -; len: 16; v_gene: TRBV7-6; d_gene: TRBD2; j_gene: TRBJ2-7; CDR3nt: TGTGCCAGCAGCACAGGACTAGCGGGAGGAGCCTACGAGCAGTACTTC; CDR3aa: CASSTGLAGGAYEQYF
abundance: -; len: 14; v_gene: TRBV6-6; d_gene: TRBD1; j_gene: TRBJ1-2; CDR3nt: TGTGCCAGCAGATACGACAGGGTTATTTTGCGCTACACCTTC; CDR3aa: CASRYDRVILRYTF
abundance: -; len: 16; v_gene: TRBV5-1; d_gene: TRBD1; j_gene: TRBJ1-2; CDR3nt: TGCGCCAGCAGCCCGTCTGGACAGGGGCTTGGAAGGGGCTACACCTTC; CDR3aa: CASSPSGQGLGRGYTF
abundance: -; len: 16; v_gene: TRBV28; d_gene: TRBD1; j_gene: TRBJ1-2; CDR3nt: TGTGCCAGCAGTCTCCAAGGTGGACAGGGGAGGTATGGCTACACCTTC; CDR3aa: CASSLQGGQGRYGYTF
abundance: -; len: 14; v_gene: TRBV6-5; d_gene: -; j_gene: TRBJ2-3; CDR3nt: TGTGCCAGCAGTACCCGGGACCACACAGATACGCAGTATTTT; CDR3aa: CASSTRDHTDTQYF
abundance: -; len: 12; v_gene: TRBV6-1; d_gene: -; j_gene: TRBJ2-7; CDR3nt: TGTGCCAGCAGTGAAGCGGGCTACGAGCAGTACTTC; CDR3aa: CASSEAGYEQYF
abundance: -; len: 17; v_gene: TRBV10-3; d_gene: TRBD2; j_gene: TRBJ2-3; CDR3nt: TGTGCCATCAGCCGAGCGGGAGGGCCTACCAACACAGATACGCAGTATTTT; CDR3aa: CAISRAGGPTNTDTQYF
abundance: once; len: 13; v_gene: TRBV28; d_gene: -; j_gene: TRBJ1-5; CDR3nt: TGTGCCAGCAGCTATGGACAGTTCAGGTCCCAGCATTTT; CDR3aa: CASSYGQFRSQHF
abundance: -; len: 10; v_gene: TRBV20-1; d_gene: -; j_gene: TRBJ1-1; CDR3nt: TGCAGTGCCCGGGACTCTGAAGCTTTCTTT; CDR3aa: CSARDSEAFF
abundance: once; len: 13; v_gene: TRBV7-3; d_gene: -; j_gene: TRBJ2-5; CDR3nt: TGTGCCAGCAGTTCCGATCGGCAAGAGACCCAGTACTTC; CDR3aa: CASSSDRQETQYF
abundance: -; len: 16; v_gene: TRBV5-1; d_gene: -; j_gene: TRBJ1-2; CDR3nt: TGCGCCAGCAGCTTGGCGCTAGGGGCAGTGCCGCATGGCTACACCTTC; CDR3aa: CASSLALGAVPHGYTF
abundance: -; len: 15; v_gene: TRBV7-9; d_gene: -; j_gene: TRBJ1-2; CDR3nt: TGTGCCAGCAGCTACGCCCCCGGGAGACCGTCTGGCTACACCTTC; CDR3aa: CASSYAPGRPSGYTF
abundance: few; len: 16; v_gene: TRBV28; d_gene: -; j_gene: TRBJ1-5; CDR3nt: TGTGCCAGCAGCCCCGGGAGGGGATATAGCAATCAGCCCCAGCATTTT; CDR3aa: CASSPGRGYSNQPQHF
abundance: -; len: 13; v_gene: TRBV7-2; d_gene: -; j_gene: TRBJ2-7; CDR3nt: TGTGCCAGCAGCTTAGCCTCGATGGGGGAGCAGTACTTC; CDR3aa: CASSLASMGEQYF
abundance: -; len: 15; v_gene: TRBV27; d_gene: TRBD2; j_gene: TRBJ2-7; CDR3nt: TGTGCCAGCAGCCCAACGGGGACTAGCGGGTACGAGCAGTACTTC; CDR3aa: CASSPTGTSGYEQYF
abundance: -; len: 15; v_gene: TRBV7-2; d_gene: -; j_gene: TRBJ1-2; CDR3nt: TGTGCCAGCAGCTCAGGGGCCCTAGCTAACTATGGCTACACCTTC; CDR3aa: CASSSGALANYGYTF
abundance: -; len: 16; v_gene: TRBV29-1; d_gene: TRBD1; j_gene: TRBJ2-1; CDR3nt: TGCAGCGTTGTCAAGGGTCGGGACAGGGGGCTGGATGAGCAGTTCTTC; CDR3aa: CSVVKGRDRGLDEQFF
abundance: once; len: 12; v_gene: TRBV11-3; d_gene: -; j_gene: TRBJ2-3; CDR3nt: TGTGCCAGCAGCTTAGCCCCCGGTACGCAGTATTTT; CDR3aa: CASSLAPGTQYF
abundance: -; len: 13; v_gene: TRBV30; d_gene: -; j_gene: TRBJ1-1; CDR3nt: TGTGCCTGGACTGCAATGGTTTACACTGAAGCTTTCTTT; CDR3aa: CAWTAMVYTEAFF
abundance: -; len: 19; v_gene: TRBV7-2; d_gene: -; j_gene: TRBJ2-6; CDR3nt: TGTGCCAGCAGCTTAGCGGGGCCTTCCTATTTCTCTGGGGCCAACGTCCTGACTTTC; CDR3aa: CASSLAGPSYFSGANVLTF
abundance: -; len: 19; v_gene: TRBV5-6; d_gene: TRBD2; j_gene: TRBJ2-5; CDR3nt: TGTGCCAGCAGCTTGGTTGGTGGGGGTAGCGGGACGGGCCAAGAGACCCAGTACTTC; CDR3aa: CASSLVGGGSGTGQETQYF
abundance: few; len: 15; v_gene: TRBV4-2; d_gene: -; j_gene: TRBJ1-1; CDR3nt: TGTGCCAGCAGCCTCCCGGAATCGACAGGAAAAGAAGCTTTCTTT; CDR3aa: CASSLPESTGKEAFF
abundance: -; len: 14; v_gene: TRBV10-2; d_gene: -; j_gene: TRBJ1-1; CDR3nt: TGCGCCAGCAGTGATCTTTCCAGGAACACTGAAGCTTTCTTT; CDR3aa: CASSDLSRNTEAFF
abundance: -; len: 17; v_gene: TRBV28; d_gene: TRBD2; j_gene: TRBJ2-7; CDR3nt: TGTGCCAGCAGTGAGACTAGCGGGAGGACCAAGCCCTACGAGCAGTACTTC; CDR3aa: CASSETSGRTKPYEQYF
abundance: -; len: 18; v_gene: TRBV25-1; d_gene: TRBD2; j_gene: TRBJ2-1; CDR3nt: TGTGCCAGCAGTGAATCTATCGGACTAGCGGGAGTGGGCAATGAGCAGTTCTTC; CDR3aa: CASSESIGLAGVGNEQFF
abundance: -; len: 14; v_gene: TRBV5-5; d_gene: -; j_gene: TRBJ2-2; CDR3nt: TGTGCCAGCAGCTTCTTTGGGGTCGCCGGGGAGCTGTTTTTT; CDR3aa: CASSFFGVAGELFF
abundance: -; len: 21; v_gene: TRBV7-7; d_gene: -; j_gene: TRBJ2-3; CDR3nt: TGTGCCAGCCCCAGGAGCTTAGAGTCCCCCCTAGCACCCGAAGTGGGGGATACGCAGTATTTT; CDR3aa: CASPRSLESPLAPEVGDTQYF
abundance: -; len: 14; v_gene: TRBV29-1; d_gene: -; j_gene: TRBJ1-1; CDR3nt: TGCAGCGGCCAACCGGGACACCTAAACACTGAAGCTTTCTTT; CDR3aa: CSGQPGHLNTEAFF
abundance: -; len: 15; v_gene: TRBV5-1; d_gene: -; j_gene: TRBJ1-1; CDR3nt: TGCGCCAGCAGCCCGCATGCAGTTAAGGACACTGAAGCTTTCTTT; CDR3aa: CASSPHAVKDTEAFF